The source of this T cell receptor (beta chain) is a study of OX40 agonist ivuxolimab in advanced cancers. On the study more broadly: Partial responses were seen in three patients, one with hepatocellular carcinoma and two with cutaneous melanoma.

The CDR3 totals 17 residues. V was pared by 5 bases and J by 7 bases, with 17 bases of the junction left unmatched. Per germline, CDR1 SGHVS and CDR2 FQNEAQ. General study results and limits: Patients with a partial response at 0.1-3.0 mg/kg had among the lowest clonal expansion. Circulating CD4+ and CD8+ T cells showed clonal expansion by week 6 at 0.1 to 3.0 mg/kg. Relative to CD4+, CD8+ T cells held more expanded clones on average.

This clone was seen once. Its antigen is undetermined. The method was immunoSEQ multiplex PCR; TCRdb's version includes in-frame clones alone and lacks a portion of them. The sample shows tens of thousands of clones, 70% to 90% of them seen only once. The sequencing here drew on CD4+ or CD8+ T cells sorted from blood, taken in a trial of the OX40 agonist ivuxolimab. V is TRBV7-8 and J is TRBJ2-1, with 7 bases identical to TRBD1. This TCR derives from an adult with an advanced solid tumor such as melanoma, head and neck, liver or kidney cancer. CDR3 residues: CASSQPYRGVYHNEQFF. DNA for the CDR3: TGTGCCAGCAGCCAACCCTACAGGGGCGTATATCATAATGAGCAGTTCTTC. Variable domain in full (rest from reference TRBV7-8 and TRBJ2-1): GAGVSQSPRYKVAKRGQDVALRCDPISGHVSLFWYQQALGQGPEFLTYFQNEAQLDKSGLPSDRFFAERPEGSVSTLKIQRTQQEDSAVYLCASSQPYRGVYHNEQFFGPGTRLTVL.